What follows are 10 T cell receptor beta chains derived from one specimen sequenced in a study of shared clonotypes between healthy human individuals. Profiling relied on immunoSEQ multiplex PCR, and the TCRdb table lists in-frame clones only, not all of them. The repertoire holds roughly 2.1 million clones, more than 85% seen once, with 1.5% to 2% in the top ten. Terminally differentiated effector memory CD45RA+ cells were left out of the naive CD8 fraction, which was CD45RO-negative and positively selected for CCR7. Sequencing input: naive CD8+ T cells from PBMCs. These receptor sequences come from a man younger than 35 in good health. Some clones in this sample may be carry-over from other donors' samples.

J is TRBJ2-7 and V is TRBV27, with 8 bases lining up with TRBD1. V lost 0 bases and J lost 5; bases outside the gene matches: 9. The CDR3 length is 16 residues. Germline assignment: CDR1 MNHEY and CDR2 SMNVEV (reference sequence). The CDR3 region has the DNA TGTGCCAGCAGTTTATCAGGCAGGGGGCTTTTCGACGAGCAGTACTTC. It encodes CASSLSGRGLFDEQYF.

CDR3 DNA: TGTGCCAGCAGCTTAGCGGCGGACTCTGGAAACACCATATATTTT. Protein product: CASSLAADSGNTIYF. The chain employs TRBV7-9 and TRBJ1-3, with D unclear. With 0 bases removed from V and 0 bases from J, the gap between germline ends came to 6 bases. CDR1 SEHNR and CDR2 FQNEAQ come from the germline V gene (reference sequence). CDR3 length equals 15 residues.

The chain links TRBV19 to TRBJ2-7; maybe TRBD2 (5 bases). CDR1 and CDR2 from the germline V gene are LNHDA and SQIVND (reference sequence). V was shortened by 4 bases and J by 4 bases, with 14 bases between the two germline ends. The CDR3 runs to 14 residues. The CDR3 DNA reads TGTGCCAGTAGTAACTCCTGGGGAGAGTACGAGCAGTACTTC. Translating it yields CASSNSWGEYEQYF.

A remark on this clone: Different DNA sequences within this sample yield the same CDR3. V usage is TRBV27 and J usage is TRBJ1-5; D unclear. The V end was cut by 0 bases, the J end by 0 bases, with 9 bases between. Per germline, CDR1 MNHEY and CDR2 SMNVEV (reference sequence). There are 16 residues in the CDR3. DNA of the CDR3: TGTGCCAGCAGTTTATCAGCCGGCTATAGCAATCAGCCCCAGCATTTT. It codes for CASSLSAGYSNQPQHF.

CDR3: CASSQDSAGVWEKLFF. In DNA form, the CDR3 reads TGCGCCAGCAGCCAAGATAGCGCAGGGGTATGGGAAAAACTGTTTTTT. The chain recombines TRBV4-3 with TRBJ1-4, with a weak D call TRBD1 (6 bases). CDR3 length equals 16 residues. Per the germline V gene, CDR1 is LGHNA and CDR2 is YSLEER. V lost 0 bases and J lost 8, with 16 bases in between.

This chain links TRBV14 with TRBJ2-3; D gene unclear. Germline CDR1 reads SGHDN; CDR2 reads FVKESK. The V end was cut by 4 bases, the J end by 0 bases, with 8 bases between. This CDR3 is built from 14 residues. Written as DNA, the CDR3 is TGTGCCAGCAGCCCGAGTATAAGCACAGATACGCAGTATTTT. Translating gives CASSPSISTDTQYF. The whole variable domain, remainder taken from reference TRBV14 and TRBJ2-3, is EAGVTQFPSHSVIEKGQTVTLRCDPISGHDNLYWYRRVMGKEIKFLLHFVKESKQDESGMPNNRFLAERTGGTYSTLKVQPAELEDSGVYFCASSPSISTDTQYFGPGTRLTVL.

The chain carries TRBV30 and TRBJ2-6; 13 nucleotides agree with TRBD2. There are 20 residues in the CDR3. Germline CDR1 GTSNPN, CDR2 SVGIG (reference sequence). After removal of 0 bases from V and 0 bases from J, the junction contained 8 bases not matched to a gene. Written as DNA, the CDR3 is TGTGCCTGGAGTGTAAAGGGACTAGCGGGATCCGTCTCTGGGGCCAACGTCCTGACTTTC. Translating it yields CAWSVKGLAGSVSGANVLTF.

The CDR3 spells CASSAPGQGGKTQYF. The CDR3 DNA reads TGTGCCAGCAGCGCCCCGGGACAGGGGGGGAAGACCCAGTACTTC. This sequence joins TRBV7-9 and TRBJ2-5; 11 positions match TRBD1. V lost 5 bases to trimming and J lost 6 bases; unmatched junction nucleotides: 8. Germline V gives CDR1 SEHNR, CDR2 FQNEAQ (reference sequence). The CDR3 runs 15 residues.

The gene calls are TRBV29-1 and TRBJ2-7, with TRBD2 matching 9 bases. This CDR3 has 15 residues. J gave up 6 bases and V 3 bases, and 12 bases lay outside the gene matches. From germline, CDR1 is SQVTM and CDR2 ANQGSEA. DNA of the CDR3: TGCAGCGTTGATTTGGGGACTAGCTTAACCTGCGAGCAGTACTTC. Translation gives CSVDLGTSLTCEQYF.

The chain recombines TRBV7-9 with TRBJ2-7, with D hard to call. The CDR3 contains 13 residues. V dropped 3 bases and J dropped 1 base, with 7 bases sitting between them. Germline loops: CDR1 SEHNR, CDR2 FQNEAQ (reference sequence). The CDR3 DNA reads TGTGCCAGCAGCTTCTACAGTTCCTACGAGCAGTACTTC. This encodes CASSFYSSYEQYF.